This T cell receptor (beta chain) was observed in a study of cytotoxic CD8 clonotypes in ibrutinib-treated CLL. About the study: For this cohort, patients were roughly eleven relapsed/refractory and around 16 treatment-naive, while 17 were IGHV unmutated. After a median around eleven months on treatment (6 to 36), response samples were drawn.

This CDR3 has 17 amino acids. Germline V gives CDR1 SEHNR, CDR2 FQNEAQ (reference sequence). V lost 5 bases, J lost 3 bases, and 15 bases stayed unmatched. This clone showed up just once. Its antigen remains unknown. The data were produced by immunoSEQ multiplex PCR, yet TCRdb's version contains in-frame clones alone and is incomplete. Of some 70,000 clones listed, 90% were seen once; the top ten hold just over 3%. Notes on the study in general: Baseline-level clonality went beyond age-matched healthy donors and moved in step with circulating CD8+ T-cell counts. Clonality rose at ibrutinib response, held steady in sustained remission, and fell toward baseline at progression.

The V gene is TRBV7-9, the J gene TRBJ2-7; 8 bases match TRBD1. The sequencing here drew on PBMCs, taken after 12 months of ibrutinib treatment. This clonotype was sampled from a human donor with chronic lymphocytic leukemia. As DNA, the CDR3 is TGTGCCAGCAGCCGAACTGGGGGACAGGTGATTAACTACGAGCAGTACTTC. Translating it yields CASSRTGGQVINYEQYF.